Below are 17 T cell receptor beta chains sequenced from a single sample in a study of T cell responses to AZD1222 COVID-19 vaccine. TCRdb's table, derived via immunoSEQ multiplex PCR, lists solely in-frame clones and lacks some. Among 100,000 to 150,000 clones listed, around nine tenths were seen once. This specimen consisted of peripheral blood, obtained on day 0 of AZD1222 vaccination. Source of these receptors: an adult in good health.

The chain joins TRBV5-1 to TRBJ1-1; tentatively, D is TRBD1 (5 bases). Germline V lookup: CDR1 SGHRS, CDR2 YFSETQ. The CDR3 contains 14 residues. The V end lost 0 bases, the J end lost 4 bases, and 10 bases lay between the germline ends. The CDR3 DNA reads as TGCGCCAGCAGCTTGGCAGGGCAGCTCACTGAAGCTTTCTTT. Its protein is CASSLAGQLTEAFF.

CDR3 DNA sequence: TGTGCCACCCTCTGGGCGTCCGCGAACACCGGGGAGCTGTTTTTT. This encodes CATLWASANTGELFF. The chain employs TRBV28 and TRBJ2-2; D gene ambiguous. The V gene's germline CDR1 is MDHEN and CDR2 SYDVKM. The V and J ends lost 10 bases and 0 bases respectively, with 15 bases between them. The CDR3 consists of 15 residues.

The V call is TRBV10-1, the J call TRBJ1-2; D call uncertain. This CDR3 contains 13 residues. Germline V gives CDR1 WNHNN, CDR2 SYGVQD (reference sequence). V lost 3 bases and J lost 7, with 12 bases in between. CDR3 protein: CASSEDPRGGYTF. The CDR3 bases are TGCGCCAGCAGTGAAGACCCCCGGGGTGGCTACACCTTC.

The chain uses TRBV6-5 and TRBJ2-7; 7 nucleotides align to TRBD1. Losses at the gene ends were 2 bases for V and 2 bases for J; bases not matched to a gene: 6. The CDR3 runs to 15 residues. Per the germline V gene, CDR1 is MNHEY and CDR2 is SVGAGI. CDR3 residues: CASSYGVTGAYEQYF. The CDR3 DNA sequence: TGTGCCAGCAGTTACGGCGTTACAGGGGCCTACGAGCAGTACTTC.

This rearrangement joins TRBV6-5 to TRBJ2-1; 9 bases fit TRBD1. CDR3 length: 15 amino acids. Germline CDR1 MNHEY, CDR2 SVGAGI. V lost 6 bases, J lost 3 bases, and 6 bases stayed unmatched. The CDR3 sequence is CASREDRGFYNEQFF. In DNA, the CDR3 is TGTGCCAGCAGGGAGGACAGGGGCTTCTACAATGAGCAGTTCTTC.

The chain carries TRBV3-1 (or the pseudogene TRBV3-2) and TRBJ1-6; D is perhaps TRBD1 (5 bases). The CDR3 has 15 amino acids. V lost 2 bases to trimming and J lost 10 bases, with 15 bases between them. Per the germline V gene, CDR1 is LGHDT and CDR2 is YNNKEL (reference sequence). CDR3 in amino acids: CASSQRQWGSSPLHF. As DNA, the CDR3 is TGTGCCAGCAGCCAACGACAGTGGGGGTCGTCACCCCTCCACTTT.

Only one count was recorded for this clone. The V and J genes are TRBV5-1 and TRBJ1-5; a weak D match, TRBD1 (5 bases). V lost 4 bases, J lost 2 bases, and 16 bases lay in between. Germline V gene data show CDR1 as SGHRS and CDR2 as YFSETQ. CDR3 length: 16 residues. For the CDR3, the DNA is TGCGCCAGCAGCCCCGATGGGGCTCTGGGCAATCAGCCCCAGCATTTT. Its protein is CASSPDGALGNQPQHF.

This clone was seen just once. V and J are TRBV5-1 and TRBJ2-5, with 9 bases identical to TRBD2. Germline V gives CDR1 SGHRS, CDR2 YFSETQ. The V gene end was trimmed by 0 bases and the J gene end by 4 bases; junction bases not matched to a gene: 4. CDR3 length: 15 residues. DNA for the CDR3: TGCGCCAGCAGCTTGGGGGGGACTAGCCGAGAGACCCAGTACTTC. Amino acid sequence: CASSLGGTSRETQYF.

The chain has TRBV28 and TRBJ1-1; TRBD1 aligns across 7 bases. This CDR3 has 15 residues. Trimming took 3 bases from V and 1 from J; bases not matched to a gene: 5. CDR1 and CDR2 from the germline V gene are MDHEN and SYDVKM. This CDR3 is CASSFPDRPNTEAFF. The CDR3 DNA follows: TGTGCCAGCAGTTTTCCGGACAGGCCGAACACTGAAGCTTTCTTT. Full variable domain (remainder filled in from reference TRBV28 and TRBJ1-1): DVKVTQSSRYLVKRTGEKVFLECVQDMDHENMFWYRQDPGLGLRLIYFSYDVKMKEKGDIPEGYSVSREKKERFSLILESASTNQTSMYLCASSFPDRPNTEAFFGQGTRLTVV.

The chain employs TRBV7-9 and TRBJ1-4; D call uncertain. This CDR3 has 17 residues. Trimming left V 5 bases short and J 0 bases short, with 16 bases between. Looked up from germline, CDR1 is SEHNR and CDR2 is FQNEAQ (reference sequence). In nucleotides, the CDR3 is TGTGCCAGCAGCCCCCTGGAGGGCCTAGCAACTAATGAAAAACTGTTTTTT. Translated, it gives CASSPLEGLATNEKLFF.

CDR3 region: CASSIGDRGLATGELFF. In nucleotides, the CDR3 is TGTGCCAGTAGTATAGGAGACAGGGGATTAGCCACCGGGGAGCTGTTTTTT. The chain couples TRBV19 to TRBJ2-2; the match to TRBD1 covers 8 bases. V was pared by 1 base and J by 4 bases, with 8 bases of the junction left unmatched. The CDR3 has 17 residues. Germline CDR1 is LNHDA and CDR2 is SQIVND (reference sequence).

This sequence joins TRBV28 and TRBJ1-5; 7 bases agree with TRBD1. The CDR3 contains 16 residues. The V segment lost 1 base and the J segment 5 bases; nucleotides outside the gene matches: 8. Germline V gives CDR1 MDHEN, CDR2 SYDVKM. DNA of the CDR3: TGTGCCAGCAGTTTATACGGGACAGCTGCCGATCAGCCCCAGCATTTT. Its protein is CASSLYGTAADQPQHF.

The rearrangement links TRBV6-5 to TRBJ2-2; no firm D call. This CDR3 region has 13 residues. With 11 bases removed from V and 0 bases from J, the gap between germline ends came to 10 bases. Germline loops: CDR1 MNHEY, CDR2 SVGAGI. CDR3 loop: CAHGQTNTGELFF. CDR3 in DNA: TGTGCCCACGGGCAGACGAACACCGGGGAGCTGTTTTTT.

The J gene is TRBJ2-1, the V gene TRBV20-1; D not certain. The CDR3 consists of 11 residues. Germline CDR1 is DFQATT and CDR2 is SNEGSKA (reference sequence). V was pared by 4 bases and J by 7 bases, with 8 bases between. The CDR3 sequence: CSATIQNEQFF. The CDR3 DNA reads as TGCAGTGCTACCATCCAAAATGAGCAGTTCTTC.

This clone was seen a few times. The genes are TRBV28 and TRBJ1-2; maybe TRBD1 (5 bases). Germline lookup yields CDR1 MDHEN and CDR2 SYDVKM. This CDR3 is built from 16 residues. Trimming stripped 7 bases from V and 6 bases from J, with 24 bases between. The CDR3: CASTMGGSQGKNGYTF. The CDR3 nucleotides read TGTGCCAGCACCATGGGGGGTTCCCAGGGAAAGAATGGCTACACCTTC.

This clone was observed a handful of times. The chain is built from TRBV7-8 and TRBJ1-5; D is undetermined. The CDR3 runs 13 residues. The germline gives CDR1 SGHVS, CDR2 FQNEAQ. V was cut by 1 base and J by 5 bases, with 6 bases left in between. CDR3: CASSLGGDQPQHF. The CDR3 DNA reads as TGTGCCAGCAGCTTAGGGGGTGATCAGCCCCAGCATTTT. The variable domain in full, completed from reference TRBV7-8 and TRBJ1-5, reads GAGVSQSPRYKVAKRGQDVALRCDPISGHVSLFWYQQALGQGPEFLTYFQNEAQLDKSGLPSDRFFAERPEGSVSTLKIQRTQQEDSAVYLCASSLGGDQPQHFGDGTRLSIL.

The chain combines TRBV28 with TRBJ1-1; D uncertain. Trimming cost V 8 bases and J 7 bases, with 8 bases left between them. From germline, CDR1 is MDHEN and CDR2 SYDVKM. The CDR3 loop spans 10 amino acids. The CDR3 region has the DNA TGTGCCAGCGGAAACCTTGAAGCTTTCTTT. Residues: CASGNLEAFF.